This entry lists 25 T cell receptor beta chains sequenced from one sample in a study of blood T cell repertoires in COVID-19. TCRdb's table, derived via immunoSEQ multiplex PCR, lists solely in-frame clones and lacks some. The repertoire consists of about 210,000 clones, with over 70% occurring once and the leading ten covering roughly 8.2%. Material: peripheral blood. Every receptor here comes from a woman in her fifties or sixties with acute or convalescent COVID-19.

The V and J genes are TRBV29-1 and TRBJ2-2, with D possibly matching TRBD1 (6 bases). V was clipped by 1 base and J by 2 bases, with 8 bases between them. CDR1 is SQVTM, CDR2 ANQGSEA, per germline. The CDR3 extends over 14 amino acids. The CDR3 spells CSVEGTENTGELFF. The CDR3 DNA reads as TGCAGCGTTGAAGGGACAGAAAACACCGGGGAGCTGTTTTTT.

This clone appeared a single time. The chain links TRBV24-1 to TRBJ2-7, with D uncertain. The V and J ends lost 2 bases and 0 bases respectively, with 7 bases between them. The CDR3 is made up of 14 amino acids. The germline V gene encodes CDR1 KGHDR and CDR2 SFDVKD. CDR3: CATSDSRRSYEQYF. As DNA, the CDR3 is TGTGCCACCAGTGATTCTAGGCGCTCCTACGAGCAGTACTTC.

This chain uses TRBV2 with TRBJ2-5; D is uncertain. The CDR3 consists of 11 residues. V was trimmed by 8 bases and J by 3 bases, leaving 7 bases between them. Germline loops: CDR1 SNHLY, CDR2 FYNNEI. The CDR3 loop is CASLGEETQYF. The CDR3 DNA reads TGTGCCAGCTTGGGCGAAGAGACCCAGTACTTC.

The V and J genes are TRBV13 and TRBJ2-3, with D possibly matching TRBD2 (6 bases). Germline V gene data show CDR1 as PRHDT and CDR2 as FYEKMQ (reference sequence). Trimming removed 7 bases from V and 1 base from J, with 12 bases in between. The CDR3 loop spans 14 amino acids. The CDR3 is CASNVPGGTDTQYF. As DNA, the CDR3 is TGTGCCAGCAACGTACCGGGAGGCACAGATACGCAGTATTTT.

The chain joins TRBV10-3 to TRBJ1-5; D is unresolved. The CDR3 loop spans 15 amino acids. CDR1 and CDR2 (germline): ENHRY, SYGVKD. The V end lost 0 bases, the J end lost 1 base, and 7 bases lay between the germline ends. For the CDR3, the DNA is TGTGCCATCAGTGAGTCGACGAGGAGCAATCAGCCCCAGCATTTT. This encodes CAISESTRSNQPQHF.

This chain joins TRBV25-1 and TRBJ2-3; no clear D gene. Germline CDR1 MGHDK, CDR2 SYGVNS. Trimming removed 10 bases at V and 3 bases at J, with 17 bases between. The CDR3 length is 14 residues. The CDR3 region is CATENPVSTDTQYF. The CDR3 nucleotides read TGTGCCACCGAGAACCCCGTTTCGACAGATACGCAGTATTTT.

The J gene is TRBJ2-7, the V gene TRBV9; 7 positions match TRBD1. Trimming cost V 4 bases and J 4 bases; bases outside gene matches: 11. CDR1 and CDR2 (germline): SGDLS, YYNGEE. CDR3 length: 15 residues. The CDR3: CASSSQRGPPYEQYF. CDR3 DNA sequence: TGTGCCAGCAGCTCCCAGAGGGGGCCACCGTACGAGCAGTACTTC.

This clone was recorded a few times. The DNA of the CDR3 is TGTGCCAGCAGCTTGACTAGCGGCCCTCACAATGAGCAGTTCTTC. As protein: CASSLTSGPHNEQFF. The chain carries TRBV7-2 and TRBJ2-1, with 9 positions matching TRBD2. CDR1 and CDR2 from the germline V gene are SGHTA and FQGNSA. The CDR3 loop spans 15 amino acids. J gave up 5 bases and V 3 bases, and 5 bases lay outside the gene matches.

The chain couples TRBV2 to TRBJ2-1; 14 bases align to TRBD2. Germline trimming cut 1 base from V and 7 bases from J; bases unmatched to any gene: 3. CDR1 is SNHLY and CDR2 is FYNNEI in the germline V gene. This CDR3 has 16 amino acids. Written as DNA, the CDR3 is TGTGCCAGCAGTGAAGGGGGACTAGCGGGAGAAAATGAGCAGTTCTTC. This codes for CASSEGGLAGENEQFF. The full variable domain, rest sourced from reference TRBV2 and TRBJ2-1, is EPEVTQTPSHQVTQMGQEVILRCVPISNHLYFYWYRQILGQKVEFLVSFYNNEISEKSEIFDDQFSVERPDGSNFTLKIRSTKLEDSAMYFCASSEGGLAGENEQFFGPGTRLTVL.

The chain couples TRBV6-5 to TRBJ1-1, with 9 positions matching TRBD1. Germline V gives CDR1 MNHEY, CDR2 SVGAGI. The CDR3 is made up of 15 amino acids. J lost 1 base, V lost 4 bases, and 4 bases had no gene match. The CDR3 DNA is TGTGCCAGCAGTTTATACAGGGGGCAGAACACTGAAGCTTTCTTT. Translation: CASSLYRGQNTEAFF.

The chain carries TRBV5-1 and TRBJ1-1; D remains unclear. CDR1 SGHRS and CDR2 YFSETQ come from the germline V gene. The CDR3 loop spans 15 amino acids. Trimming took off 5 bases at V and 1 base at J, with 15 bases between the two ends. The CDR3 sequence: CASRPFQATNTEAFF. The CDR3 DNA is TGCGCCAGCAGGCCCTTCCAGGCCACGAACACTGAAGCTTTCTTT.

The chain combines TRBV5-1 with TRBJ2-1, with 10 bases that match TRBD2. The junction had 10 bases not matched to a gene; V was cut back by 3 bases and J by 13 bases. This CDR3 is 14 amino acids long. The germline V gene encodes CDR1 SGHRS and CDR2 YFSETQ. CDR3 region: CASSWGTSVNFQFF. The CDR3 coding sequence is TGCGCCAGCAGCTGGGGGACTAGCGTGAACTTTCAGTTCTTC.

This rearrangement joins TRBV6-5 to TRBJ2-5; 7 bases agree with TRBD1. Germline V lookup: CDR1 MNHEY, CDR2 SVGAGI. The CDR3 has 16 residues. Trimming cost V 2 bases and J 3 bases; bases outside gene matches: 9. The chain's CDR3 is CASSYLTGTAEETQYF. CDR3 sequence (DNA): TGTGCCAGCAGTTACCTGACGGGGACAGCAGAAGAGACCCAGTACTTC.

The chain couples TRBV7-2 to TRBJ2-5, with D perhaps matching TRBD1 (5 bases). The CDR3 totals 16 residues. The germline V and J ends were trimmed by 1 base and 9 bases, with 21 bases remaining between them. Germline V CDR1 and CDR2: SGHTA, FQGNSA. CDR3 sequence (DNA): TGTGCCAGCAGCTTAGGTGGCAGGGTCAATTGGGGATCCCAGTACTTC. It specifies CASSLGGRVNWGSQYF.

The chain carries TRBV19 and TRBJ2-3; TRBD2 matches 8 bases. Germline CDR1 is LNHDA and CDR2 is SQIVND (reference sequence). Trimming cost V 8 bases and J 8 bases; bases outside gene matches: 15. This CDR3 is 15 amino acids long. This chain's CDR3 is CASGMREAGDTTQYF. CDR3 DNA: TGTGCCAGTGGAATGCGGGAGGCCGGGGATACTACGCAGTATTTT.

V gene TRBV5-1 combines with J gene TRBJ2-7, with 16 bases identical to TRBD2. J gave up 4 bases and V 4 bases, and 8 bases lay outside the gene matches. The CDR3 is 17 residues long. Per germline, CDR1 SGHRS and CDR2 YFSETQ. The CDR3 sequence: CASSPGTSGRALYEQYF. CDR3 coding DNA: TGCGCCAGCAGCCCGGGGACTAGCGGGAGGGCCTTATACGAGCAGTACTTC.

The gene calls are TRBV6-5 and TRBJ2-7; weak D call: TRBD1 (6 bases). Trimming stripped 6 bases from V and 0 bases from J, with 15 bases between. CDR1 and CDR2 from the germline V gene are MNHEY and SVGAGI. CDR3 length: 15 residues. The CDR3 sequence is CASSRDRPSSYEQYF. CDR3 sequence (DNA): TGTGCCAGCAGCCGAGACAGGCCGAGCTCCTACGAGCAGTACTTC.

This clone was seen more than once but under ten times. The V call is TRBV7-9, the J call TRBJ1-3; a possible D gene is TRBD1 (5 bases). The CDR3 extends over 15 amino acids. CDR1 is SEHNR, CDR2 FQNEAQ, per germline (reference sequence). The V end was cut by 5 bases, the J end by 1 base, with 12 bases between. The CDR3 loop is CASSPAGQSGNTIYF. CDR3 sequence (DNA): TGTGCCAGCAGCCCCGCGGGGCAATCTGGAAACACCATATATTTT.

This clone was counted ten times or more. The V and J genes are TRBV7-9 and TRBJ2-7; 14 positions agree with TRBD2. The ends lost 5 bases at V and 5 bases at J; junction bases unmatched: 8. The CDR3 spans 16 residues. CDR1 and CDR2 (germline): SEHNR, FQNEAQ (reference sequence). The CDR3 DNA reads TGTGCCAGCAGCAAGGGACTAGCGGGAGTCCCTCACGAGCAGTACTTC. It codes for CASSKGLAGVPHEQYF.

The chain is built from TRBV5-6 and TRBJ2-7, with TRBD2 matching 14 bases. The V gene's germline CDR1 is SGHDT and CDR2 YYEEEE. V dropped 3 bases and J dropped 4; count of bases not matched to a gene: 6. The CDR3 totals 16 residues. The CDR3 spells CASSWGLAGEWYEQYF. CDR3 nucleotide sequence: TGTGCCAGCAGCTGGGGACTAGCGGGAGAGTGGTACGAGCAGTACTTC.

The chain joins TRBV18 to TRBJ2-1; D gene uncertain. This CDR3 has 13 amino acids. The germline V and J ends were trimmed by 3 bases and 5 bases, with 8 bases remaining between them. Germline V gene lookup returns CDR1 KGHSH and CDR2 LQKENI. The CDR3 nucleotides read TGTGCCAGCTCACCCGGTTCCGACAATGAGCAGTTCTTC. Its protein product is CASSPGSDNEQFF.

CDR3 nucleotides: TGTGCCAGCAGTTACTCCGGACAGGGGAAAAACATTCAGTACTTC. It yields the protein CASSYSGQGKNIQYF. The chain recombines TRBV6-6 with TRBJ2-4; TRBD1 agrees at 9 bases. Germline V CDR1 and CDR2: MNHNY, SVGAGI (reference sequence). The length of the CDR3 is 15 residues. V lost 0 bases and J lost 4; bases outside the gene matches: 1.

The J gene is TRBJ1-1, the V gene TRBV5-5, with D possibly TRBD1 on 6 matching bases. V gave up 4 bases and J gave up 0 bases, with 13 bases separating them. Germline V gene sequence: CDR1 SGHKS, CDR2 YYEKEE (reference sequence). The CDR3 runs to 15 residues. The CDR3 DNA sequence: TGTGCCAGCAGCCAACAGGGAGCCCTGAACACTGAAGCTTTCTTT. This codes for CASSQQGALNTEAFF.

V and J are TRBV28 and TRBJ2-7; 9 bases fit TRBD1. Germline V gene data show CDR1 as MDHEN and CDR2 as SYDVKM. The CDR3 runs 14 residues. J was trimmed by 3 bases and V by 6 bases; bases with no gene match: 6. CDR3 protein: CASRGGTGIYEQYF. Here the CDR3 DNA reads TGTGCCAGCAGGGGGGGGACAGGGATCTACGAGCAGTACTTC.

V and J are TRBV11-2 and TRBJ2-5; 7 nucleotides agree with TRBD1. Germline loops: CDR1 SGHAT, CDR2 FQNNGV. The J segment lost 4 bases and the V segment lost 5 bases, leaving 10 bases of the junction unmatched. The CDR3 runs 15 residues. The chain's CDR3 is CASSPEGQPGETQYF. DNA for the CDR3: TGTGCCAGCAGCCCAGAGGGACAGCCGGGAGAGACCCAGTACTTC.